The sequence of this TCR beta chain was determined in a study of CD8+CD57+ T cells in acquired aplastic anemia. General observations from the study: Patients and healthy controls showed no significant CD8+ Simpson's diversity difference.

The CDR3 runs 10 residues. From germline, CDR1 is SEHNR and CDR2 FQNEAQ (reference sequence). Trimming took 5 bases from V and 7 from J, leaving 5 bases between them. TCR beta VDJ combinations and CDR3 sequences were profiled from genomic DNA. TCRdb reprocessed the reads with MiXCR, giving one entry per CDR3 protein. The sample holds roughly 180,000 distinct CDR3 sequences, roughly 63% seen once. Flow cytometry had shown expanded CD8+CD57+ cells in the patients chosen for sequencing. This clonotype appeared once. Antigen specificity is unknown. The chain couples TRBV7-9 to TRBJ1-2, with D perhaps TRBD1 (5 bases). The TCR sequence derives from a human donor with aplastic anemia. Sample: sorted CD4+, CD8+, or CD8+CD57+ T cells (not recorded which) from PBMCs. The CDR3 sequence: CASSGAGYTF. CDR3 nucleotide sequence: TGTGCCAGCAGCGGGGCTGGCTACACCTTC.